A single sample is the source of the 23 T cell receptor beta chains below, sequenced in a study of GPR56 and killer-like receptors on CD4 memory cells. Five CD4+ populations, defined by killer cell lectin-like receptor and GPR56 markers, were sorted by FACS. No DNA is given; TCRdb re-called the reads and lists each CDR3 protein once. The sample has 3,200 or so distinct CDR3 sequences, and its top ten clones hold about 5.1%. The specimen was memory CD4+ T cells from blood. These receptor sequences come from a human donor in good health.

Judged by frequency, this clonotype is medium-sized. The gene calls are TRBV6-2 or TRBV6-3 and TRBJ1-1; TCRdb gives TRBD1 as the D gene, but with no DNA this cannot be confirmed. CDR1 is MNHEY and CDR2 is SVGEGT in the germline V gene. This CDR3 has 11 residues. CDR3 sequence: CASIWGLVYFF.

The CDR3 region is CAISISGGQETQYF. J is TRBJ2-5 and V is TRBV10-3; the D call from TCRdb, TRBD2, cannot be confirmed without DNA. The CDR3 extends over 14 amino acids. Germline V gene sequence: CDR1 ENHRY, CDR2 SYGVKD.

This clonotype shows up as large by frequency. The CDR3 sequence is CASSEAEGGGSNQPQHF. The rearrangement links TRBV6-1 to TRBJ1-5; there is no DNA to check the TCRdb D call of TRBD1. Germline V gives CDR1 MNHNS, CDR2 SASEGT. The CDR3 has 17 amino acids.

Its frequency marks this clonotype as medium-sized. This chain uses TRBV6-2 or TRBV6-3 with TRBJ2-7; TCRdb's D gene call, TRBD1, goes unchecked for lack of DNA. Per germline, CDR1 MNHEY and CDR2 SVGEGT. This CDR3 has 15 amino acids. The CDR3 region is CASSYSRDIRGEQYF.

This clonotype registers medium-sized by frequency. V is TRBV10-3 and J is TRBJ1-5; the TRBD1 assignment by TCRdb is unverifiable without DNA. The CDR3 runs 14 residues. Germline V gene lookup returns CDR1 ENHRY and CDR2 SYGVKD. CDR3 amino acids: CAISDQGSNQPQHF.

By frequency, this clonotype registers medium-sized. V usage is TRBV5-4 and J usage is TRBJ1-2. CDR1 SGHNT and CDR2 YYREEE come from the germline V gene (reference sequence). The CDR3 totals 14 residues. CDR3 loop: CASSLNAASGGYTF.

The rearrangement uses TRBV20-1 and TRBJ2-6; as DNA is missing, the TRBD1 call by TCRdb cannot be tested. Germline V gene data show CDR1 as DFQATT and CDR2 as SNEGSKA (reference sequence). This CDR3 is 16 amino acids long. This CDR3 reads CSAPGGALTGANVLTF.

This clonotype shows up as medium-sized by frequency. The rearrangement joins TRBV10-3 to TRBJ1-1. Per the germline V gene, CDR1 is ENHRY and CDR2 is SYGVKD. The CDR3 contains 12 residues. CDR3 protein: CAISVRDTEAFF.

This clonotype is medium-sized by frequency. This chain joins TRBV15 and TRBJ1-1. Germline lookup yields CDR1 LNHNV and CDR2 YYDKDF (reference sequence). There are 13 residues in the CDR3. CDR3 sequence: CATSRDRPSEAFF.

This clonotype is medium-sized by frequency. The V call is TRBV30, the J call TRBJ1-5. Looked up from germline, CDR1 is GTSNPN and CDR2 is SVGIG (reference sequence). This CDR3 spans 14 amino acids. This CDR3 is CAWSVGGPNQPQHF.

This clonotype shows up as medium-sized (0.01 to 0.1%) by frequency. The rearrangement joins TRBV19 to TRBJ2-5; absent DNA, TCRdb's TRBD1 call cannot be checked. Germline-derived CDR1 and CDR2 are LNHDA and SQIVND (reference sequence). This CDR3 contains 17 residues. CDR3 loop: CASSIQAGGRRGETQYF.

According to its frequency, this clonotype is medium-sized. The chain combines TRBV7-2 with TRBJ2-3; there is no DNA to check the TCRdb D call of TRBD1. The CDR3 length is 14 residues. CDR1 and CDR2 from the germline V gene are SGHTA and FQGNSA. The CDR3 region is CASSQGGFGDTQYF.

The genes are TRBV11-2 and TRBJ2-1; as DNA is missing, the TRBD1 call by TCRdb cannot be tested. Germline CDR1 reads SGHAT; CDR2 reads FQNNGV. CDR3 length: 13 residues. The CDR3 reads CASSFGAQEEQFF.

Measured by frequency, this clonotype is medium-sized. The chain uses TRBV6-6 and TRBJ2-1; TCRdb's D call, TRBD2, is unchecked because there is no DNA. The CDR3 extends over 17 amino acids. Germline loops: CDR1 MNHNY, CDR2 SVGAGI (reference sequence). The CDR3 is CASSYGRTSVSYNEQFF.

The CDR3 loop reads CSPFQGYEQYF. This chain links TRBV20-1 with TRBJ2-7; the TRBD1 assignment by TCRdb is unverifiable without DNA. This CDR3 has 11 residues. Germline CDR1 and CDR2: DFQATT and SNEGSKA (reference sequence).

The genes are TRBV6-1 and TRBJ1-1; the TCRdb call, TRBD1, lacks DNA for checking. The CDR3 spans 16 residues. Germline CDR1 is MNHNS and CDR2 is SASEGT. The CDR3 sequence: CASSEAGGDEYTEAFF.

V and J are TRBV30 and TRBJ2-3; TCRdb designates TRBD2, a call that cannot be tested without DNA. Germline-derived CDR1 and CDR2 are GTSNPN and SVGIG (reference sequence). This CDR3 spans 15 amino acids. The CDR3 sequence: CAWSGLAGGTDTQYF.

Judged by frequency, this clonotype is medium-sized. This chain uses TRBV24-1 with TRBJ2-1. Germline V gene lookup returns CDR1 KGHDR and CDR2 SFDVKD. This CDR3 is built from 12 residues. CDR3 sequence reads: CATRGMGNEQFF.

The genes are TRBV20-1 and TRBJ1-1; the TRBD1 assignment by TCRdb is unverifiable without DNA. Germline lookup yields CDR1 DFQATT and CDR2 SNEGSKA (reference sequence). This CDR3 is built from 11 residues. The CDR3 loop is CSAKGGPEAFF.

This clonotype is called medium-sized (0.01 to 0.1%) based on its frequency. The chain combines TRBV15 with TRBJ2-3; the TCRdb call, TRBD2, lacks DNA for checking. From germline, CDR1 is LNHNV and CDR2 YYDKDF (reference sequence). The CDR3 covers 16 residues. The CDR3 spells CATSRGTSGGSDTQYF. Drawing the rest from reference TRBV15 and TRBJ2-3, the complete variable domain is DAMVIQNPRYQVTQFGKPVTLSCSQTLNHNVMYWYQQKSSQAPKLLFHYYDKDFNNEADTPDNFQSRRPNTSFCFLDIRSPGLGDTAMYLCATSRGTSGGSDTQYFGPGTRLTVL.

CDR3 region: CAISAFTSGGDEYTEAFF. This sequence joins TRBV10-3 and TRBJ1-1. Germline V lookup: CDR1 ENHRY, CDR2 SYGVKD. There are 18 residues in the CDR3.

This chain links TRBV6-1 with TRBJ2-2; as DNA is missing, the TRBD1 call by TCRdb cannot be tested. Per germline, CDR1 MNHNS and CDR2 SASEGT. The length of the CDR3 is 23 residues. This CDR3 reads CASSLAGGPYEQYFGPGTGELFF.

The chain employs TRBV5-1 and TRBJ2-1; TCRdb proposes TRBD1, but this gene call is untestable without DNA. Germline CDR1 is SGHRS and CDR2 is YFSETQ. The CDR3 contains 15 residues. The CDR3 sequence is CASSPQGAEGNEQFF.